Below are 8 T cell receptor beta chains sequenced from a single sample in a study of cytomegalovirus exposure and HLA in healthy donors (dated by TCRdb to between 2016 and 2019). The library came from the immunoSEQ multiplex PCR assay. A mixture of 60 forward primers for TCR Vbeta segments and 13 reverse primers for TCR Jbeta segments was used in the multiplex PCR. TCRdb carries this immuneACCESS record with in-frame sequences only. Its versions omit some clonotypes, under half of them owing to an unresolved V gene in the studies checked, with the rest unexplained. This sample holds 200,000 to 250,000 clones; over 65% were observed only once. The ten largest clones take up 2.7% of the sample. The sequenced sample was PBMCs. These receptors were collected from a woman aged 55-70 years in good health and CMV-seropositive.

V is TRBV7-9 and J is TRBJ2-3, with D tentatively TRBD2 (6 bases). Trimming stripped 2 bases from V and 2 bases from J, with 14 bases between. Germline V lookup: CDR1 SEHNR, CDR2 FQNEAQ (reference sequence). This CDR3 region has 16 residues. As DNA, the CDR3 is TGTGCCAGCAGCTTAAAGTTGGAGGGGCCCACAGATACGCAGTATTTT. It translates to CASSLKLEGPTDTQYF.

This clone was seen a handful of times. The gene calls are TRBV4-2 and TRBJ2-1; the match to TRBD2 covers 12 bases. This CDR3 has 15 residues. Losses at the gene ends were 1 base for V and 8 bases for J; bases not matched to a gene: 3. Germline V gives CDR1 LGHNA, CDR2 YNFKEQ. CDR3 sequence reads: CASSQALAGGDEQFF. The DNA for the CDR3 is TGTGCCAGCAGCCAAGCACTAGCGGGAGGTGATGAGCAGTTCTTC.

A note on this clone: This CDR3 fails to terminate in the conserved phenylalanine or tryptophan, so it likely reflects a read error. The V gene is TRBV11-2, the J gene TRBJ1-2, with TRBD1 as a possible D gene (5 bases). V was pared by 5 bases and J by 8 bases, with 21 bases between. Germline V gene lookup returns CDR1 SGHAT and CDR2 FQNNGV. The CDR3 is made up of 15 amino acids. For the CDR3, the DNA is TGTGCCAGCAGCCCACATTTCCAGGGTGCTTGGGGCTACACCCTC. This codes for CASSPHFQGAWGYTL.

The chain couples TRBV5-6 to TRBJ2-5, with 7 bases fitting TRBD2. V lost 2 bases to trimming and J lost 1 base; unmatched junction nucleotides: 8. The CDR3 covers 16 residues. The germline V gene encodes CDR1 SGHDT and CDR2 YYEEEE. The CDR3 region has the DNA TGTGCCAGCAGCTTAGTCGGGACTATAAGCCAAGAGACCCAGTACTTC. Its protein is CASSLVGTISQETQYF.

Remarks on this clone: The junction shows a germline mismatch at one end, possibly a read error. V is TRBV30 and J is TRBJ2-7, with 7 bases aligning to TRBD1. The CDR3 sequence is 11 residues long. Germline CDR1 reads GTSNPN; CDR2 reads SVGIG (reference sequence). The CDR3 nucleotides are TGTGCCTGGAGTTTAAGGACAGGAAACCACTTC. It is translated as CAWSLRTGNHF.

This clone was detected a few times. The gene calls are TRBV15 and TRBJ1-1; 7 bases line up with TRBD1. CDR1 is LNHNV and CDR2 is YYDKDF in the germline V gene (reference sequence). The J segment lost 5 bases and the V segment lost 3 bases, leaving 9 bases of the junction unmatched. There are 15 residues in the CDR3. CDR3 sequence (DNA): TGTGCCACCAGCAGGCCAAACAGGGGAAAAACTGAAGCTTTCTTT. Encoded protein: CATSRPNRGKTEAFF.

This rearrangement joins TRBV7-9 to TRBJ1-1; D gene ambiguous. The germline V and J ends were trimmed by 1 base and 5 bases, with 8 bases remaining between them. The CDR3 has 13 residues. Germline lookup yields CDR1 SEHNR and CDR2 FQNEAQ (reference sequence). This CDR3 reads CASSLGGSTEAFF. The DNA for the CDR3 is TGTGCCAGCAGCTTAGGAGGGTCGACTGAAGCTTTCTTT.

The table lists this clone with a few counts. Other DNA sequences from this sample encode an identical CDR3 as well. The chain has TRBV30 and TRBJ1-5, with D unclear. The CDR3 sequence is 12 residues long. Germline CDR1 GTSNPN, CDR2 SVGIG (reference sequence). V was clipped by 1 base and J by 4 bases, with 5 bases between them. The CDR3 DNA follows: TGTGCCTGGAGTGCGGGTAATCAGCCCCAGCATTTT. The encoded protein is CAWSAGNQPQHF.